This T cell receptor (beta chain) was profiled in a study of blood T cell repertoires in COVID-19. Germline loops: CDR1 LGHDT, CDR2 YNNKEL (reference sequence). Trimming cost V 4 bases and J 15 bases, with 13 bases left between them. This CDR3 has 11 amino acids. The table came from immunoSEQ multiplex PCR; TCRdb's copy has only in-frame clones and leaves some out. The sample lists fewer than 250,000 clones; about 91% were seen once. The chain is built from TRBV3-1 (or the pseudogene TRBV3-2) and TRBJ2-1; D is possibly TRBD1 (6 bases). This TCR was recovered from a woman aged 25-40 years with acute COVID-19. Sequencing was performed on PBMCs or T cells enriched from blood (not recorded which). The CDR3 DNA follows: TGTGCCAGCAGCCCAGGTGGGGGCCTGTTCTTC. It codes for CASSPGGGLFF.